Listed here are 26 T cell receptor beta chains from one sample, sequenced in a study of blood T cell repertoires in COVID-19. The data were produced by immunoSEQ multiplex PCR, yet TCRdb's version contains in-frame clones alone and is incomplete. Found here are some 250,000 clones, 70% to 85% of them singletons; the top ten hold over 3%. Source material: peripheral blood. These receptor sequences come from a woman older than 75 with acute or convalescent COVID-19.

The rearrangement joins TRBV27 to TRBJ1-3; D perhaps matches TRBD1 (5 bases). The CDR3 spans 15 residues. Germline V gene data show CDR1 as MNHEY and CDR2 as SMNVEV (reference sequence). V dropped 5 bases and J dropped 1 base, with 12 bases sitting between them. CDR3 sequence (DNA): TGTGCCAGCAGTAGACAGTTAAGATCTGGAAACACCATATATTTT. Amino acids: CASSRQLRSGNTIYF.

The V call is TRBV6-5, the J call TRBJ1-1, with 9 bases identical to TRBD1. J gave up 1 base and V 2 bases, and 5 bases lay outside the gene matches. The CDR3 sequence is 16 residues long. CDR1 and CDR2 (germline): MNHEY, SVGAGI. The CDR3 DNA sequence: TGTGCCAGCAGTTACCTGGGGACAGGGAGGAACACTGAAGCTTTCTTT. Its translation is CASSYLGTGRNTEAFF.

The chain recombines TRBV5-6 with TRBJ1-5; possibly TRBD1 for D (5 bases). The CDR3 length is 13 residues. Germline V CDR1 and CDR2: SGHDT, YYEEEE. Trimming took off 3 bases at V and 11 bases at J, with 15 bases between the two ends. The CDR3 protein is CASSWGSQPTQHF. The CDR3 region has the DNA TGTGCCAGCAGCTGGGGCTCACAACCGACCCAGCATTTT. Variable domain in full (rest from reference TRBV5-6 and TRBJ1-5): DAGVTQSPTHLIKTRGQQVTLRCSPKSGHDTVSWYQQALGQGPQFIFQYYEEEERQRGNFPDRFSGHQFPNYSSELNVNALLLGDSALYLCASSWGSQPTQHFGDGTRLSIL.

This clone was recorded a few times. J is TRBJ1-5 and V is TRBV4-2; D gene uncertain. The CDR3 length is 14 residues. Trimming shortened V by 0 bases and J by 6 bases, and 9 bases separated the two germline ends. The germline V gene has CDR1 LGHNA and CDR2 YNFKEQ. As DNA, the CDR3 is TGTGCCAGCAGCCAAGAAGAGAGGAGTCAGCCCCAGCATTTT. Translation: CASSQEERSQPQHF.

V gene TRBV5-1 combines with J gene TRBJ1-6; perhaps TRBD1 as D (5 bases). Germline V gene sequence: CDR1 SGHRS, CDR2 YFSETQ. CDR3 length equals 16 residues. V lost 3 bases and J 8 bases, leaving 18 bases between the germline ends. The CDR3 loop reads CASSSGFGGIDSPLHF. In DNA form, the CDR3 reads TGCGCCAGCAGCTCCGGTTTTGGGGGGATAGATTCACCCCTCCACTTT.

Details on this clone: Other DNA variants within this sample encode the same CDR3. V and J are TRBV6-5 and TRBJ1-2; 7 bases map to TRBD1. The V gene's germline CDR1 is MNHEY and CDR2 SVGAGI. The length of the CDR3 is 14 residues. The trim removed 5 bases at V and 4 bases at J, leaving 7 bases unmatched. The CDR3 is CASSPRQGGYGYTF. The CDR3 bases are TGTGCCAGCAGTCCCAGACAGGGAGGCTATGGCTACACCTTC.

This clone was observed many times. This chain connects TRBV18 to TRBJ2-3; D may be TRBD2 (6 bases). This CDR3 region has 16 residues. Germline V gives CDR1 KGHSH, CDR2 LQKENI. The ends were cut back, 2 bases at V and 2 bases at J, with 14 bases in the middle. The CDR3 region has the DNA TGTGCCAGCTCACCAGAGGGAGGTCACAACACAGATACGCAGTATTTT. Translation: CASSPEGGHNTDTQYF. Supplemented by reference TRBV18 and TRBJ2-3, the full variable domain reads NAGVMQNPRHLVRRRGQEARLRCSPMKGHSHVYWYRQLPEEGLKFMVYLQKENIIDESGMPKERFSAEFPKEGPSILRIQQVVRGDSAAYFCASSPEGGHNTDTQYFGPGTRLTVL.

Only a few counts were recorded for this clone. This chain links TRBV6-5 with TRBJ1-3; 9 nucleotides line up with TRBD1. CDR1 is MNHEY, CDR2 SVGAGI, per germline. With 6 bases clipped from V and 2 bases from J, the junction kept 5 bases outside the gene matches. This CDR3 spans 15 amino acids. CDR3 in amino acids: CASRPTGGPGNTIYF. The CDR3 DNA reads TGTGCCAGCAGACCTACAGGGGGCCCTGGAAACACCATATATTTT.

The gene calls are TRBV7-2 and TRBJ2-5; TRBD1 matches 7 bases. This CDR3 has 15 residues. V lost 4 bases to trimming and J lost 1 base; unmatched junction nucleotides: 6. Germline values: CDR1 SGHTA, CDR2 FQGNSA. The CDR3 DNA reads as TGTGCCAGCAGCTCGGGACAGCCTGGCCAAGAGACCCAGTACTTC. This sequence encodes CASSSGQPGQETQYF. Complete variable domain (other parts from reference TRBV7-2 and TRBJ2-5): GAGVSQSPSNKVTEKGKDVELRCDPISGHTALYWYRQSLGQGLEFLIYFQGNSAPDKSGLPSDRFSAERTGGSVSTLTIQRTQQEDSAVYLCASSSGQPGQETQYFGPGTRLLVL.

V is TRBV19 and J is TRBJ1-3, with 10 positions matching TRBD1. Germline lookup yields CDR1 LNHDA and CDR2 SQIVND (reference sequence). With V trimmed by 10 bases and J by 2 bases, 11 bases remained unmatched. This CDR3 is 16 amino acids long. For the CDR3, the DNA is TGTGCCACCTTAGGGGGACAGGGGAGCGCTGGAAACACCATATATTTT. Protein sequence: CATLGGQGSAGNTIYF.

This chain joins TRBV30 and TRBJ2-5, with a possible D match to TRBD1 (6 bases). CDR1 is GTSNPN and CDR2 is SVGIG in the germline V gene (reference sequence). This CDR3 is built from 13 residues. The germline V and J ends were trimmed by 0 bases and 4 bases, with 9 bases remaining between them. This chain's CDR3 is CAWSVVRGETQYF. CDR3 sequence (DNA): TGTGCCTGGAGTGTAGTCAGGGGAGAGACCCAGTACTTC.

The chain uses TRBV6-4 and TRBJ2-3, with TRBD2 identical over 9 bases. With 3 bases clipped from V and 5 bases from J, the junction kept 0 bases outside the gene matches. In germline, CDR1 is MRHNA, CDR2 SNTAGT. CDR3 length: 13 residues. This CDR3 is CASSETSGDTQYF. CDR3 DNA sequence: TGTGCCAGCAGTGAGACTAGCGGAGATACGCAGTATTTT.

The chain uses TRBV5-1 and TRBJ2-2; D perhaps matches TRBD2 (5 bases). The CDR3 loop spans 15 amino acids. Germline V gene sequence: CDR1 SGHRS, CDR2 YFSETQ. The V gene lost 0 bases and the J gene lost 7 bases, with 13 bases spanning the gap. CDR3 nucleotide sequence: TGCGCCAGCAGCTTGGCTCTAACTGCGGGCGGGGAGCTGTTTTTT. Amino acid sequence: CASSLALTAGGELFF.

V gene TRBV11-2 combines with J gene TRBJ2-3; 7 bases map to TRBD2. The CDR3 runs to 16 residues. Looked up from germline, CDR1 is SGHAT and CDR2 is FQNNGV. The V gene end was trimmed by 1 base and the J gene end by 4 bases; junction bases not matched to a gene: 8. CDR3: CASSLGNGGSADTQYF. CDR3 DNA sequence: TGTGCCAGCAGCTTAGGGAATGGCGGGAGTGCAGATACGCAGTATTTT. The full variable domain, its missing parts supplied by reference TRBV11-2 and TRBJ2-3, is EAGVAQSPRYKIIEKRQSVAFWCNPISGHATLYWYQQILGQGPKLLIQFQNNGVVDDSQLPKDRFSAERLKGVDSTLKIQPAKLEDSAVYLCASSLGNGGSADTQYFGPGTRLTVL.

V is TRBV11-2 and J is TRBJ2-2, with D unclear. CDR1 and CDR2 (germline): SGHAT, FQNNGV. The CDR3 covers 12 residues. V shed 4 bases and J shed 4 bases, with 4 bases lying between them. The DNA of the CDR3 is TGTGCCAGCAGCTGGGCCACCGGGGAGCTGTTTTTT. It yields the protein CASSWATGELFF. Filled out from reference TRBV11-2 and TRBJ2-2, the complete variable domain reads EAGVAQSPRYKIIEKRQSVAFWCNPISGHATLYWYQQILGQGPKLLIQFQNNGVVDDSQLPKDRFSAERLKGVDSTLKIQPAKLEDSAVYLCASSWATGELFFGEGSRLTVL.

The chain combines TRBV6-2 or TRBV6-3 with TRBJ2-2; 9 bases are a match to TRBD2. Unmatched junction bases numbered 8, after V lost 2 bases and J lost 4 bases. The CDR3 contains 17 residues. The germline gives CDR1 MNHEY, CDR2 SVGEGT. CDR3 in DNA: TGTGCCAGCAGTTACGGGCCGGAGCGGGGGGCCACCGGGGAGCTGTTTTTT. This codes for CASSYGPERGATGELFF.

This clone was counted only a few times. The chain combines TRBV18 with TRBJ2-7, with TRBD1 matching over 9 bases. The CDR3 has 14 residues. The germline gives CDR1 KGHSH, CDR2 LQKENI. Trimming at V came to 8 bases and at J to 1 base, leaving 6 bases not matched to a gene. Here the CDR3 DNA reads TGTGCCAGCCGGGACAGGGTACGATCCTACGAGCAGTACTTC. This gives the protein CASRDRVRSYEQYF. Full variable domain (remainder filled in from reference TRBV18 and TRBJ2-7): NAGVMQNPRHLVRRRGQEARLRCSPMKGHSHVYWYRQLPEEGLKFMVYLQKENIIDESGMPKERFSAEFPKEGPSILRIQQVVRGDSAAYFCASRDRVRSYEQYFGPGTRLTVT.

The V and J genes are TRBV12-5 and TRBJ2-7; 7 positions match TRBD2. V was clipped by 2 bases and J by 4 bases; unmatched bases: 5. The CDR3 is 14 residues long. Germline CDR1 is LGHNT and CDR2 is FRNRAP. CDR3 coding DNA: TGTGCTAGTGGTTTGATGGGAGGGCCATACGAGCAGTACTTC. Translated: CASGLMGGPYEQYF.

The J gene is TRBJ1-3, the V gene TRBV9, with TRBD1 matching 9 bases. V was pared by 2 bases and J by 8 bases, with 5 bases of the junction left unmatched. The CDR3 consists of 14 residues. Looked up from germline, CDR1 is SGDLS and CDR2 is YYNGEE. The CDR3 DNA follows: TGTGCCAGCAGCGTGCGGGACAGGGTGGACACCATATATTTT. Translated: CASSVRDRVDTIYF.

V gene TRBV11-3 combines with J gene TRBJ2-1; TRBD2 matches 7 bases. V shed 0 bases and J 4 bases; nucleotides not matched to a gene: 3. Germline V gene lookup returns CDR1 SGHNT and CDR2 YENEEA. The CDR3 consists of 15 residues. The CDR3 region has the DNA TGTGCCAGCAGCTTAGACAGCGGGAAGTACAATGAGCAGTTCTTC. Translating it yields CASSLDSGKYNEQFF.

V and J are TRBV5-1 and TRBJ1-1; D possibly corresponds to TRBD1 (6 bases). CDR3 length: 15 amino acids. Germline CDR1 and CDR2: SGHRS and YFSETQ. Trimming cost V 1 base and J 4 bases, with 14 bases left between them. CDR3 sequence (DNA): TGCGCCAGCAGCTTGTTACAGGGTAAGTCCACTGAAGCTTTCTTT. It yields the protein CASSLLQGKSTEAFF.

To note about this clone: This same CDR3 is encoded by further DNA sequences in the sample. The V gene is TRBV3-1 (or the pseudogene TRBV3-2), the J gene TRBJ2-7, with 11 bases that match TRBD2. The trim removed 2 bases at V and 3 bases at J, leaving 0 bases unmatched. The germline CDR1 and CDR2 sequences are LGHDT and YNNKEL (reference sequence). This CDR3 comprises 14 residues. The CDR3 sequence is CASSQLAGGYEQYF. The CDR3 nucleotides are TGTGCCAGCAGCCAACTAGCGGGGGGCTACGAGCAGTACTTC.

In the case of this clone: This CDR3 is also generated by other DNA sequences in the sample. V gene TRBV2 combines with J gene TRBJ1-2, with a possible D match to TRBD1 (5 bases). Trimming took off 3 bases at V and 1 base at J, with 6 bases between the two ends. The CDR3 runs 13 residues. Germline-derived CDR1 and CDR2 are SNHLY and FYNNEI. The chain's CDR3 is CASSDRVNYGYTF. CDR3 DNA: TGTGCCAGCAGTGACAGGGTTAACTATGGCTACACCTTC.

V and J are TRBV9 and TRBJ2-5; TRBD2 matches 8 bases. Germline-derived CDR1 and CDR2 are SGDLS and YYNGEE. Trimming took 2 bases from V and 0 from J; bases not matched to a gene: 9. The CDR3 is 17 residues long. CDR3 amino acids: CASSVGLASGYQETQYF. In DNA form, the CDR3 reads TGTGCCAGCAGCGTCGGGCTAGCTAGCGGGTACCAAGAGACCCAGTACTTC.

In this sample, this clone turned up once. V is TRBV13 and J is TRBJ1-1; 10 nucleotides match TRBD1. CDR3 length: 14 residues. V dropped 5 bases and J dropped 5; count of bases not matched to a gene: 5. The germline gives CDR1 PRHDT, CDR2 FYEKMQ (reference sequence). CDR3 region: CASSGDRGGTEAFF. The CDR3 nucleotides are TGTGCCAGCAGCGGGGACAGGGGAGGGACTGAAGCTTTCTTT.

In nucleotides, the CDR3 is TGTGCCACCAGTGACCCTCGACAGGGCGGGGAAGAGACCCAGTACTTC. It specifies CATSDPRQGGEETQYF. The chain couples TRBV24-1 to TRBJ2-5; TRBD1 might be the D (7 bases). This CDR3 has 16 residues. Trimming removed 4 bases at V and 3 bases at J, with 17 bases between. From germline, CDR1 is KGHDR and CDR2 SFDVKD.